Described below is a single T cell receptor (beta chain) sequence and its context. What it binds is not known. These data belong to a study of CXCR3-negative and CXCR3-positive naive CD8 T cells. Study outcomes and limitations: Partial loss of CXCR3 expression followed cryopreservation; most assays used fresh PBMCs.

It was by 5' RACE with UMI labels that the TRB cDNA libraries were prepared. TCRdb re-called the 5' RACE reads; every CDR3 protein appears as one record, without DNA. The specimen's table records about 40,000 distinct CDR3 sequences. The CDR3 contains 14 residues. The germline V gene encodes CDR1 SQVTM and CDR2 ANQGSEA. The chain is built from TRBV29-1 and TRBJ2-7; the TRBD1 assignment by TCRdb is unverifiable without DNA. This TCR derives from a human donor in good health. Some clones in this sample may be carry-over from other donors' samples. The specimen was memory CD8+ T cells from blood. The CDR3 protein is CSGGGRDSRYEQYF.